The entry below gives a single TCR beta chain sequence along with its context. Sequencing was performed with immunoSEQ multiplex PCR; in TCRdb, only in-frame clones are kept and a portion is missing. The sample contains some 110,000 clones, approximately 90% of which appear only once. The sample comes from a study of PD-L1 blockade in urothelial cancer. From germline, CDR1 is MDHEN and CDR2 SYDVKM. The CDR3 length is 14 residues. V lost 5 bases to trimming and J lost 2 bases, with 12 bases between them. Time point denoted: peripheral blood 6 weeks after treatment start. The material sequenced was PBMCs, taken around atezolizumab (anti-PD-L1) treatment. The receptor was derived from a man aged 55 to 70 with urothelial cancer. V and J are TRBV28 and TRBJ1-2; perhaps TRBD1 as D (6 bases). CDR3 nucleotides: TGTGCCAGCAGTCCGGGGGGCACGAACTATGGCTACACCTTC. It yields the protein CASSPGGTNYGYTF.